The 30 T cell receptor beta chains reported below all come from one sample, sequenced in a study of OX40 agonist ivuxolimab in advanced cancers. Only in-frame clones appear in the TCRdb table, and some are missing; sequencing was by immunoSEQ multiplex PCR. This sample has roughly 63,000 clones, with around nine tenths found just once. This specimen was CD4+ or CD8+ T cells sorted from blood, taken in a trial of the OX40 agonist ivuxolimab. The receptors derive from an adult with an advanced solid tumor such as melanoma, head and neck, liver or kidney cancer.

The rearrangement uses TRBV6-1 and TRBJ1-5; D perhaps matches TRBD1 (6 bases). The CDR3 totals 13 residues. Germline CDR1 and CDR2: MNHNS and SASEGT. V was pared by 11 bases and J by 4 bases, with 15 bases between. As DNA, the CDR3 is TGTGCCTCAAGGGGAGGGGGGAATCAGCCCCAGCATTTT. Translation: CASRGGGNQPQHF.

The chain employs TRBV9 and TRBJ2-7; weak D call: TRBD1 (6 bases). Trimming pared 4 bases from V and 3 bases from J, leaving 20 bases between. This CDR3 is built from 16 residues. CDR1 and CDR2 from the germline V gene are SGDLS and YYNGEE. The CDR3 loop reads CASSPGQFGVRYEQYF. The CDR3 DNA follows: TGTGCCAGCAGCCCAGGACAGTTCGGGGTCCGCTACGAGCAGTACTTC.

J is TRBJ1-5 and V is TRBV23-1; possibly TRBD1 for D (6 bases). TRBV23-1 is classed as an ORF, of uncertain function. Deletions cut 3 bases from V and 2 bases from J, with 17 bases between. The CDR3 is made up of 17 amino acids. Here the CDR3 reads CASSHRPLRQGNQPQHF. Written as DNA, the CDR3 is TGCGCCAGCAGTCACCGTCCCCTAAGACAGGGCAATCAGCCCCAGCATTTT.

The V gene is TRBV27, the J gene TRBJ2-7; D ambiguous. This CDR3 is built from 14 residues. V shed 2 bases and J shed 3 bases, with 11 bases lying between them. The germline CDR1 and CDR2 sequences are MNHEY and SMNVEV (reference sequence). CDR3 sequence: CASSLGGRRYEQYF. The CDR3, as DNA: TGTGCCAGCAGTTTAGGTGGACGCCGCTACGAGCAGTACTTC.

This clone was seen more than once but under ten times. The V and J genes are TRBV29-1 and TRBJ1-1; the D is unclear. The CDR3 covers 11 residues. Trimming took 5 bases from V and 4 from J, leaving 8 bases between them. The germline gives CDR1 SQVTM, CDR2 ANQGSEA. CDR3 sequence (DNA): TGCAGCGTTCGGGGAGCCACTGAAGCTTTCTTT. This gives the protein CSVRGATEAFF.

The chain employs TRBV18 and TRBJ2-1; TRBD2 matches 11 bases. CDR1 is KGHSH and CDR2 is LQKENI in the germline V gene. With V trimmed by 5 bases and J by 5 bases, 23 bases remained unmatched. The CDR3 loop spans 21 amino acids. CDR3 DNA sequence: TGTGCCAGCTCAACGAGGACAGGGCTTTTGATACTAGCGGGAGTAGACAATGAGCAGTTCTTC. It codes for CASSTRTGLLILAGVDNEQFF.

The chain recombines TRBV14 with TRBJ2-3; no reliable D call. Germline V gives CDR1 SGHDN, CDR2 FVKESK. Trimming took 4 bases from V and 0 from J, leaving 11 bases between them. The CDR3 has 15 residues. CDR3: CASSRLGISTDTQYF. CDR3 in DNA: TGTGCCAGCAGCCGCTTGGGAATTAGCACAGATACGCAGTATTTT.

The rearrangement joins TRBV5-3 to TRBJ1-2; weak D call: TRBD1 (6 bases). TRBV5-3 is assigned to the ORF class and has an uncertain function. Between the trimmed V and J ends, which lost 4 bases and 1 base, there was a span of 14 bases. The CDR3 has 15 residues. The CDR3 loop is CARSPGTRDNYGYTF. The CDR3 DNA reads TGTGCCAGAAGCCCCGGGACAAGGGATAACTATGGCTACACCTTC.

The sample holds one count of this clone. The chain couples TRBV7-6 to TRBJ1-2; no clear D gene. Per the germline V gene, CDR1 is SGHVS and CDR2 is FNYEAQ. V was pared by 1 base and J by 8 bases, with 11 bases between. The CDR3 spans 13 residues. The CDR3 here is CASSLEKRGGYTF. In nucleotides, the CDR3 is TGTGCCAGCAGCTTAGAGAAGCGGGGAGGCTACACCTTC.

Points on this clone: One end of the junction does not line up with germline, which may come from a read error. This chain connects TRBV6-4 to TRBJ1-6; a possible D gene is TRBD1 (5 bases). Germline V gene data show CDR1 as MRHNA and CDR2 as SNTAGT. The CDR3 loop spans 13 amino acids. CDR3 DNA sequence: TGTGCCAGCAGGGCAGGGTATAGTTCACCCCTCCACTTT. Protein product: CASRAGYSSPLHF.

The V gene is TRBV5-5, the J gene TRBJ1-2, with unresolved D. Per germline, CDR1 SGHKS and CDR2 YYEKEE (reference sequence). The CDR3 consists of 14 residues. V shed 7 bases and J shed 0 bases, with 13 bases lying between them. The CDR3, as DNA: TGTGCCAGCTCCCCGGGAAGCCCTAACTATGGCTACACCTTC. Encoded protein: CASSPGSPNYGYTF.

V and J are TRBV7-3 and TRBJ2-2; D uncertain. Germline V gene lookup returns CDR1 SGHTA and CDR2 FQGTGA. The CDR3 loop spans 13 amino acids. V dropped 2 bases and J dropped 3 bases, with 4 bases sitting between them. As DNA, the CDR3 is TGTGCCAGCAGCTTAGTGGACACCGGGGAGCTGTTTTTT. Translated: CASSLVDTGELFF.

The V and J genes are TRBV7-3 and TRBJ2-3; maybe TRBD2 (5 bases). CDR1 SGHTA and CDR2 FQGTGA come from the germline V gene. CDR3 length equals 14 residues. Trimming shortened V by 5 bases and J by 6 bases, and 15 bases separated the two germline ends. CDR3 region: CASSRDRDRDTQYF. The CDR3 coding sequence is TGTGCCAGCAGCCGAGACCGGGATCGTGATACGCAGTATTTT.

The J gene is TRBJ1-2, the V gene TRBV28; a possible D gene is TRBD1 (5 bases). With 5 bases removed from V and 4 bases from J, the gap between germline ends came to 14 bases. From germline, CDR1 is MDHEN and CDR2 SYDVKM. This CDR3 is built from 14 residues. The CDR3 loop reads CASSVGDSGYGYTF. The DNA for the CDR3 is TGTGCCAGCAGTGTCGGGGACTCGGGCTATGGCTACACCTTC.

The chain recombines TRBV19 with TRBJ2-3; possible D gene TRBD1, 5 bases. Germline V gene lookup returns CDR1 LNHDA and CDR2 SQIVND (reference sequence). The V and J ends lost 3 bases and 9 bases respectively, with 10 bases between them. The CDR3 sequence is 12 residues long. For the CDR3, the DNA is TGTGCCAGTAGTATTGGGGCGAGGACGCAGTATTTT. Its translation is CASSIGARTQYF.

This clone appeared a single time. The chain combines TRBV19 with TRBJ2-1; TRBD2 matches 8 bases. The CDR3 contains 15 residues. Trimming took 7 bases from V and 6 from J; bases not matched to a gene: 11. Germline V gene lookup returns CDR1 LNHDA and CDR2 SQIVND (reference sequence). The CDR3 nucleotides read TGTGCCAGTACTAAGGGCCTAGCGGGCCTCAATGAGCAGTTCTTC. Protein: CASTKGLAGLNEQFF.

The V and J genes are TRBV11-2 and TRBJ2-7, with 7 bases aligning to TRBD2. CDR1 SGHAT and CDR2 FQNNGV come from the germline V gene. This CDR3 spans 16 amino acids. Trimming took 5 bases from V and 2 from J; bases not matched to a gene: 12. CDR3 in amino acids: CASSPGSSGLTYEQYF. In DNA, the CDR3 is TGTGCCAGCAGCCCTGGTTCTAGCGGATTAACCTACGAGCAGTACTTC.

The chain has TRBV7-8 and TRBJ2-7; a weak D match, TRBD1 (5 bases). Trimming took 4 bases from V and 1 from J, leaving 14 bases between them. CDR3 length equals 15 residues. In germline, CDR1 is SGHVS, CDR2 FQNEAQ. The CDR3 is CASSYLTEASYEQYF. The CDR3 DNA follows: TGTGCCAGCAGCTATTTGACAGAGGCTTCCTACGAGCAGTACTTC.

CDR3 sequence: CAISPRRETGELFF. In DNA form, the CDR3 reads TGTGCCATCAGCCCCCGTCGGGAGACCGGGGAGCTGTTTTTT. The chain combines TRBV10-3 with TRBJ2-2; D may be TRBD2 (6 bases). Trimming left V 6 bases short and J 5 bases short, with 13 bases between. The CDR3 sequence is 14 residues long. Germline V CDR1 and CDR2: ENHRY, SYGVKD.

The chain links TRBV6-6 to TRBJ1-2, with D uncertain. Germline V lookup: CDR1 MNHNY, CDR2 SVGAGI (reference sequence). This CDR3 region has 14 residues. The V end lost 7 bases, the J end lost 5 bases, and 17 bases lay between the germline ends. The CDR3 sequence: CASNFGEGPYGYTF. CDR3 bases: TGTGCCAGCAATTTCGGGGAAGGGCCTTATGGCTACACCTTC.

The rearrangement links TRBV11-3 to TRBJ1-1; no clear D. The CDR3 has 13 residues. Trimming cost V 3 bases and J 0 bases, with 5 bases left between them. Germline loops: CDR1 SGHNT, CDR2 YENEEA. CDR3 sequence: CASSFQLNTEAFF. CDR3 nucleotide sequence: TGTGCCAGCAGCTTTCAATTGAACACTGAAGCTTTCTTT.

This clone was seen a single time. In DNA, the CDR3 is TGCGCCAGCAGCGCACAGGGTAGAACTGGAAACACCATATATTTT. Translating it yields CASSAQGRTGNTIYF. The chain couples TRBV5-1 to TRBJ1-3; a possible D gene is TRBD1 (6 bases). V shed 4 bases and J shed 2 bases, with 13 bases lying between them. Per germline, CDR1 SGHRS and CDR2 YFSETQ. This CDR3 has 15 residues.

J is TRBJ1-5 and V is TRBV19; D might be TRBD1 (5 bases). Germline lookup yields CDR1 LNHDA and CDR2 SQIVND (reference sequence). V dropped 4 bases and J dropped 3 bases, with 13 bases sitting between them. The CDR3 covers 15 residues. Here the CDR3 reads CASSTFGADNQPQHF. The CDR3, as DNA: TGTGCCAGTAGTACATTCGGGGCGGACAATCAGCCCCAGCATTTT. The complete variable domain, with remaining parts taken from reference TRBV19 and TRBJ1-5, reads DGGITQSPKYLFRKEGQNVTLSCEQNLNHDAMYWYRQDPGQGLRLIYYSQIVNDFQKGDIAEGYSVSREKKESFPLTVTSAQKNPTAFYLCASSTFGADNQPQHFGDGTRLSIL.

The CDR3 bases are TGTGCCAGCAGCTTTCCGGGACAGGGGTTGGGTGGGGCCAACGTCCTGACTTTC. Protein: CASSFPGQGLGGANVLTF. This chain connects TRBV7-8 to TRBJ2-6; 10 bases are shared with TRBD1. Trimming took 3 bases from V and 3 from J; bases not matched to a gene: 8. Germline assignment: CDR1 SGHVS and CDR2 FQNEAQ. The CDR3 spans 18 residues. Using reference TRBV7-8 and TRBJ2-6 for the parts outside the CDR3, the full variable domain is GAGVSQSPRYKVAKRGQDVALRCDPISGHVSLFWYQQALGQGPEFLTYFQNEAQLDKSGLPSDRFFAERPEGSVSTLKIQRTQQEDSAVYLCASSFPGQGLGGANVLTFGAGSRLTVL.

This clone showed up just once. The gene calls are TRBV5-1 and TRBJ2-5; TRBD2 matches at 13 bases. After removal of 4 bases from V and 4 bases from J, the junction contained 7 bases not matched to a gene. Germline V lookup: CDR1 SGHRS, CDR2 YFSETQ. There are 16 residues in the CDR3. CDR3 nucleotides: TGCGCCAGCAGCCTAACTAGCGGGGGGGCCGGAGAGACCCAGTACTTC. It specifies CASSLTSGGAGETQYF. Variable domain in full (rest from reference TRBV5-1 and TRBJ2-5): KAGVTQTPRYLIKTRGQQVTLSCSPISGHRSVSWYQQTPGQGLQFLFEYFSETQRNKGNFPGRFSGRQFSNSRSEMNVSTLELGDSALYLCASSLTSGGAGETQYFGPGTRLLVL.

The genes are TRBV25-1 and TRBJ1-6; 8 bases align to TRBD1. This CDR3 comprises 14 residues. Germline assignment: CDR1 MGHDK and CDR2 SYGVNS. V trimming: 6 bases; J trimming: 9 bases; junction bases outside the gene matches: 7. The CDR3 spells CASSPAGGSSPLHF. CDR3 coding DNA: TGTGCCAGCAGCCCGGCAGGGGGCAGTTCACCCCTCCACTTT.

CDR3 region: CASTLKSPADTQYF. The CDR3 coding sequence is TGTGCCAGCACCTTAAAGTCCCCAGCAGATACGCAGTATTTT. The chain links TRBV27 to TRBJ2-3, with D uncertain. V was pared by 7 bases and J by 4 bases, with 15 bases between. CDR1 and CDR2 (germline): MNHEY, SMNVEV (reference sequence). There are 14 residues in the CDR3.

V usage is TRBV10-1 and J usage is TRBJ2-2; 8 positions match TRBD1. The CDR3 spans 12 residues. The V segment lost 6 bases and the J segment 13 bases; nucleotides outside the gene matches: 7. Germline lookup yields CDR1 WNHNN and CDR2 SYGVQD (reference sequence). CDR3 bases: TGCGCCAGCAGCCACGGACAGGGTGTGCTGTTTTTT. Translation gives CASSHGQGVLFF.

The chain has TRBV6-6 and TRBJ2-7, with a tentative D call TRBD1 (5 bases). Looked up from germline, CDR1 is MNHNY and CDR2 is SVGAGI (reference sequence). The CDR3 spans 15 residues. The V gene lost 5 bases and the J gene lost 6 bases, with 20 bases spanning the gap. CDR3 bases: TGTGCCAGCAGTCAGATACAGGTTTCTGGCGGCGAGCAGTACTTC. Encoded protein: CASSQIQVSGGEQYF.

The V call is TRBV19, the J call TRBJ2-1; 9 bases align to TRBD1. With V trimmed by 5 bases and J by 2 bases, 4 bases remained unmatched. The germline V gene encodes CDR1 LNHDA and CDR2 SQIVND (reference sequence). The CDR3 consists of 15 residues. The CDR3: CASSFDRGAYNEQFF. CDR3 coding DNA: TGTGCCAGTAGTTTTGACAGGGGGGCCTACAATGAGCAGTTCTTC.